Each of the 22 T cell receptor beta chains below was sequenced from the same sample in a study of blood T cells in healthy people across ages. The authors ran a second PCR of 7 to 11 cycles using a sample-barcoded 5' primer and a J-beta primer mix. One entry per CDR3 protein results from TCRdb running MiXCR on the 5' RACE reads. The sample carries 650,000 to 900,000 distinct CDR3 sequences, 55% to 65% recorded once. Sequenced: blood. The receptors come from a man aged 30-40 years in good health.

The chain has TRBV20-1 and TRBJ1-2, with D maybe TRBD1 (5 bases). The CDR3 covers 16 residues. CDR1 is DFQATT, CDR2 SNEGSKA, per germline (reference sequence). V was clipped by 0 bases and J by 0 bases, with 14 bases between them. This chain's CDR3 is CSARDLGTAANYGYTF. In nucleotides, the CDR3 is TGCAGTGCTAGAGATCTCGGGACTGCCGCTAACTATGGCTACACCTTC.

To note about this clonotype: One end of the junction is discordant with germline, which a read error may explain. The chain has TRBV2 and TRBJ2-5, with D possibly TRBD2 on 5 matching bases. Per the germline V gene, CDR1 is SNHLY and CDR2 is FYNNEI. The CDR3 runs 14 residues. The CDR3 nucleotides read TGTGCCAGCAGACCTAGGGAGTACCATGAGACCCAGTACTTC. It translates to CASRPREYHETQYF.

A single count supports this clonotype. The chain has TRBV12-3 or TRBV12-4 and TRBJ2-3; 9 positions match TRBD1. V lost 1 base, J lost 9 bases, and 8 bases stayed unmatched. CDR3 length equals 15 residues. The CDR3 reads CASSLDGTGRATQYF. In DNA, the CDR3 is TGTGCCAGCAGTTTAGACGGGACAGGGCGGGCCACGCAGTATTTT.

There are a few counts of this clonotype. The CDR3 DNA reads as TGTGCCAGCAGCTTAGGTATAACGGCAGGCATACAAGAGACCCAGTACTTC. As protein: CASSLGITAGIQETQYF. The rearrangement joins TRBV11-2 to TRBJ2-5; D remains unclear. With 1 base removed from V and 2 bases from J, the gap between germline ends came to 17 bases. The CDR3 consists of 17 residues. Per the germline V gene, CDR1 is SGHAT and CDR2 is FQNNGV.

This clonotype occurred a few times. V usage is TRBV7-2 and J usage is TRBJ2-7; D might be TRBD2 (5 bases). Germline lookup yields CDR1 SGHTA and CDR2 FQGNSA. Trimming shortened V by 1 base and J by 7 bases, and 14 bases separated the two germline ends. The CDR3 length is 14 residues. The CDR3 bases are TGTGCCAGCAGCTTAGGAGCCCAAACGGGGGAGCAGTACTTC. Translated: CASSLGAQTGEQYF.

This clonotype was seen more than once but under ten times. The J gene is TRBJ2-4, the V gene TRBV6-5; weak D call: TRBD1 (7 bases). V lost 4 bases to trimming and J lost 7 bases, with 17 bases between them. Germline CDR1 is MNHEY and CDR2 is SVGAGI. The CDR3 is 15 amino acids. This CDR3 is CASSSPPRGRNIQYF. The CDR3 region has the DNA TGTGCCAGCAGTTCTCCGCCCAGGGGGAGGAACATTCAGTACTTC.

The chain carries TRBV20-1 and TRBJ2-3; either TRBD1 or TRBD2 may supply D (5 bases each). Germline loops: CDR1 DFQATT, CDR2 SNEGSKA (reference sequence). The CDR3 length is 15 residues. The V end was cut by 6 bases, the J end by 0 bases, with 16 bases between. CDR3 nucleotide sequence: TGCAGTGCCCAACAAGGGACCCAGAGCACAGATACGCAGTATTTT. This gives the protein CSAQQGTQSTDTQYF.

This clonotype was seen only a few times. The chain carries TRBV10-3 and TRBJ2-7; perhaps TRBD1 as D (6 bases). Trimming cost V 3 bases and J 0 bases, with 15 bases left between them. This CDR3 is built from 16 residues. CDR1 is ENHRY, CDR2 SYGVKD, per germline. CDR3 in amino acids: CAISEKDRTLSYEQYF. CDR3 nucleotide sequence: TGTGCCATCAGTGAAAAAGACAGGACCCTCTCCTACGAGCAGTACTTC.

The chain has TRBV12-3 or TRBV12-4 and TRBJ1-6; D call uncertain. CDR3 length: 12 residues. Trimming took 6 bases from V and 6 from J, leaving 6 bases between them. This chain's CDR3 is CASRPSNSPLHF. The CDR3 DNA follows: TGTGCCAGCAGGCCGAGTAATTCACCCCTCCACTTT.

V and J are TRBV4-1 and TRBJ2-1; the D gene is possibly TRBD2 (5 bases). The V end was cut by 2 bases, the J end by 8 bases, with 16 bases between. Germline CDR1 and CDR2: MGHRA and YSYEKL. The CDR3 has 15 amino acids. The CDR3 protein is CASSQRLVAGDEQFF. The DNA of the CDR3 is TGCGCCAGCAGCCAAAGACTGGTGGCGGGCGATGAGCAGTTCTTC.

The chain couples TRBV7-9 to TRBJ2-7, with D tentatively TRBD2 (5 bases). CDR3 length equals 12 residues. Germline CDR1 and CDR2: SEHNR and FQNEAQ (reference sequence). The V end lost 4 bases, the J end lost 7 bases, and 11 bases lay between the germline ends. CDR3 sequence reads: CASSSDGSEQYF. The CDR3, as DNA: TGTGCCAGCAGCTCCGATGGGAGTGAGCAGTACTTC.

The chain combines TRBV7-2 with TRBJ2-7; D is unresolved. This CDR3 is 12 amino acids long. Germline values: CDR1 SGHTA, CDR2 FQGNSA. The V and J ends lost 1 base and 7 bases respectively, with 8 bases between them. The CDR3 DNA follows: TGTGCCAGCAGCTTAGAAGGGTGGGAGCAGTACTTC. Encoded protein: CASSLEGWEQYF.

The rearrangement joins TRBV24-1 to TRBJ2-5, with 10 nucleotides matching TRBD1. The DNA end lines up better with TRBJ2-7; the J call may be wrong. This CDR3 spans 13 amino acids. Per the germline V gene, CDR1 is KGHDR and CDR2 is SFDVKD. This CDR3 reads CATSGQGAGEQYF. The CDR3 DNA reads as TGTGCCACCAGTGGACAGGGGGCTGGCGAGCAGTACTTC.

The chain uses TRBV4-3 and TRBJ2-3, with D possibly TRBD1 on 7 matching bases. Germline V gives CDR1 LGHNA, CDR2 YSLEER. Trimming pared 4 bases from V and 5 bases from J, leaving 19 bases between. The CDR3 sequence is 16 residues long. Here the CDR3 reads CASSLLGGGAQDTQYF. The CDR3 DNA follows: TGCGCCAGCAGCCTTCTCGGAGGGGGCGCTCAAGATACGCAGTATTTT.

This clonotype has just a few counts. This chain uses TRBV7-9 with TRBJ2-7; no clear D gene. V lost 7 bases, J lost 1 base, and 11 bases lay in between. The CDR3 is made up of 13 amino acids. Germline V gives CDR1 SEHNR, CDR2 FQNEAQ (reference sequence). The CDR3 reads CASNPPHSYEQYF. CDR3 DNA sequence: TGTGCCAGCAACCCACCTCATTCCTACGAGCAGTACTTC.

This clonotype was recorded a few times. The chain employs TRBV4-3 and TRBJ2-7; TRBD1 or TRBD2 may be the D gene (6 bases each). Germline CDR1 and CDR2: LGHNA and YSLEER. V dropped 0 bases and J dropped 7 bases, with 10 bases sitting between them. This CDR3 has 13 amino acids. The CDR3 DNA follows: TGCGCCAGCAGCCAAGAGAGGGGGGAAGAGCAGTACTTC. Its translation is CASSQERGEEQYF.

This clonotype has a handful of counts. CDR3 bases: TGTGCCAGCAGCTTGGACAGGGGACTAGAGACCCAGTACTTC. It encodes CASSLDRGLETQYF. This chain uses TRBV7-2 with TRBJ2-5; 9 positions agree with TRBD1. From germline, CDR1 is SGHTA and CDR2 FQGNSA. This CDR3 contains 14 residues. J lost 4 bases, V lost 3 bases, and 3 bases had no gene match.

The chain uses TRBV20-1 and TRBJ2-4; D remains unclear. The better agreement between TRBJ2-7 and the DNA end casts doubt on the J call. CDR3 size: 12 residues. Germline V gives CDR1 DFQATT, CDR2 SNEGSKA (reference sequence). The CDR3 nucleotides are TGCAGTGCCCCCGGGCCCTCCTACGAGCAGTACTTC. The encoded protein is CSAPGPSYEQYF.

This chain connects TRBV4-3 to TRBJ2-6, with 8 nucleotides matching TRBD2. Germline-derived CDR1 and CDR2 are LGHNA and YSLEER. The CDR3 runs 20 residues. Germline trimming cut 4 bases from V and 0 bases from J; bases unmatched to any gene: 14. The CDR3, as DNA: TGCGCCAGCAGCCCAACGGGGGGGATGCCCCTATCCTCTGGGGCCAACGTCCTGACTTTC. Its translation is CASSPTGGMPLSSGANVLTF.

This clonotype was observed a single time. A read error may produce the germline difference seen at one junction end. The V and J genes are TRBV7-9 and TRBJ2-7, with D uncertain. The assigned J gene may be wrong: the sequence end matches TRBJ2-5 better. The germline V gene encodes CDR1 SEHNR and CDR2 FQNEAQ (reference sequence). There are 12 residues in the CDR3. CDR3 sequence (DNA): TGTGTCAGCACCCGAAAGTTAGAGACCCAGTACTTC. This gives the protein CVSTRKLETQYF.

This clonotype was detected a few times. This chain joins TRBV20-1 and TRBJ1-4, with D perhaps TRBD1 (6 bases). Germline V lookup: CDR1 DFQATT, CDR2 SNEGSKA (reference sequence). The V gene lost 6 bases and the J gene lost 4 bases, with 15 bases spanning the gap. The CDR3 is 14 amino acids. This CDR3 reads CSAARGGLNEKLFF. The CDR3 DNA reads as TGCAGTGCAGCCCGTGGGGGCCTTAATGAAAAACTGTTTTTT.

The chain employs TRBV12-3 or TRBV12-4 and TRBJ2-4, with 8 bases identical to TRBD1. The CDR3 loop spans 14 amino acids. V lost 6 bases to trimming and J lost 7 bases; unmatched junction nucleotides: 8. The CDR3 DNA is TGTGCCAGCAGCTCGACAGGGGTCGGCAACATTCAGTACTTC. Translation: CASSSTGVGNIQYF.